A selection of T cell receptor beta chains follows, all from one sample in a study of blood T cell repertoires in COVID-19. Measured with immunoSEQ multiplex PCR; TCRdb has only the in-frame clones, and not every one. The sample has fewer than 250,000 clones, about 88% seen once. The sample was peripheral blood. The receptors originated from a woman in her fifties or sixties with acute or convalescent COVID-19. CDR3s include the opening cysteine and the closing phenylalanine or tryptophan. The D gene is left open where the match is weak. For some rows the clone size is stated as once, few or many, or as a class when expanded; others skip it.

v_gene	abundance	d_gene	j_gene	CDR3nt	CDR3aa
TRBV10-3	.	.	TRBJ2-7	TGTGCCATCAGTGAATGGGCGGACAACGAGCAGTACTTC	CAISEWADNEQYF
TRBV30	.	TRBD1	TRBJ1-2	TGTGCCTGGAGTGTAGGGACAGGGCGCAACTATGGCTACACCTTC	CAWSVGTGRNYGYTF
TRBV28	.	TRBD1	TRBJ2-4	TGTGCCAGCAGCAATCCGACAGGGTTCAACATTCAGTACTTC	CASSNPTGFNIQYF
TRBV4-2	few	TRBD1	TRBJ2-7	TGTGCCAGCAGCCAGACAGGGCCGGCGCAGTACTTC	CASSQTGPAQYF
TRBV6-5	.	.	TRBJ1-4	TGTGCCAGCAGCCGCGACAGGAATGAAAAACTGTTTTTT	CASSRDRNEKLFF
TRBV4-2	.	TRBD2	TRBJ2-7	TGTGCCAGCAGCCAAGTGGCTAGCGGGCTTGGCGAGCAGTACTTC	CASSQVASGLGEQYF
TRBV18	.	TRBD1	TRBJ1-1	TGTGCCAGCTCAGCAGGACAGGGATTGAACACTGAAGCTTTCTTT	CASSAGQGLNTEAFF
TRBV18	.	.	TRBJ1-1	TGTGCCAGCTCCCCGAGAGGGTTCACTGAAGCTTTCTTT	CASSPRGFTEAFF
TRBV6-5	.	TRBD1	TRBJ1-2	TGTGCCAGCAGATACATACAGGGGGCGGGTAACTATGGCTACACCTTC	CASRYIQGAGNYGYTF
TRBV7-9	.	.	TRBJ1-2	TGTGCCAGCAGCTTTGGGCACTATGGCTACACCTTC	CASSFGHYGYTF
TRBV5-5	.	.	TRBJ2-2	TGTGCCAGCAGCTTGGCATGGGCAGGGTTAGGCGGGGAGCTGTTTTTT	CASSLAWAGLGGELFF
TRBV18	.	TRBD1	TRBJ1-2	TGTGCCAGCTCACCCGGACAGGGTGGGGGCTACACCTTC	CASSPGQGGGYTF
TRBV18	.	.	TRBJ2-7	TGTGCCAGCTCATCCGGAGTACCCCTCGCCTACGAGCAGTACTTC	CASSSGVPLAYEQYF
TRBV24-1	.	.	TRBJ1-5	TGTGCCACCAGTGATACACAGGGTTTACGGCCCCAGCATTTT	CATSDTQGLRPQHF
TRBV7-9	few	.	TRBJ1-6	TGTGCCAGCAGCTTAGTGGGGGGTACGAATTCACCCCTCCACTTT	CASSLVGGTNSPLHF
TRBV7-2	.	.	TRBJ1-1	TGTGCCAGCAGCACGGACAGAGTGAACACTGAAGCTTTCTTT	CASSTDRVNTEAFF
TRBV15	.	.	TRBJ2-1	TGTGCCACCAGCTGGCGGATGGAGCAGTTCTTC	CATSWRMEQFF
TRBV5-5	.	TRBD1	TRBJ1-5	TGTGCCAGCAGCCTGCTGACAGGGGGCGCACCCCAGGGACAGCCCCAGCATTTT	CASSLLTGGAPQGQPQHF
TRBV6-4	.	.	TRBJ2-3	TGTGCCAGCAGTGACTCGGCCAGAAACACAGATACGCAGTATTTT	CASSDSARNTDTQYF
TRBV7-2	.	TRBD1	TRBJ1-5	TGTGCCAGCAGCTTAGTGGGGACAGGGGGCAGTCAGCCCCAGCATTTT	CASSLVGTGGSQPQHF
TRBV5-3	.	TRBD2	TRBJ2-3	TGTGCCAGAAGCTTGGCCGGGACTAGCGGTGAAGGAGTGGCGCAGTATTTT	CARSLAGTSGEGVAQYF
TRBV20-1	.	.	TRBJ1-1	TGCAGTGCTAGTCGGAATGGTGGAGGGGAGAACACTGAAGCTTTCTTT	CSASRNGGGENTEAFF
TRBV4-1	.	TRBD1	TRBJ1-2	TGCGCCAGCAGCCAACCAACCGACAGGGAGCACTATGGCTACACCTTC	CASSQPTDREHYGYTF
TRBV7-6	.	TRBD1	TRBJ2-2	TGTGCCAGCAGCTTACCGGGACAGGCCCTCACCGGGGAGCTGTTTTTT	CASSLPGQALTGELFF
TRBV30	.	TRBD1	TRBJ1-3	TGTGCCTGGACCCGGGACAGGGTCGGAAACACCATATATTTT	CAWTRDRVGNTIYF
TRBV5-1	.	TRBD2	TRBJ2-3	TGCGCCAGCAGCTTTAGCGGGAGAGTCACAGATACGCAGTATTTT	CASSFSGRVTDTQYF
TRBV5-4	.	.	TRBJ2-7	TGTGCCAGCAGCTTGGGTGGAGTCCAAGGGGTCTACGAGCAGTACTTC	CASSLGGVQGVYEQYF
TRBV7-6	.	TRBD2	TRBJ2-1	TGTGCCAGCAGCCCTGGACTAGCGGGAGGGCCAGTTTTGGGTGAGCAGTTCTTC	CASSPGLAGGPVLGEQFF
TRBV4-3	once	.	TRBJ1-4	TGCGCCAGCAGCCAAGTCGGGGGTTACGGTTCTAATGAAAAACTGTTTTTT	CASSQVGGYGSNEKLFF
TRBV5-5	.	TRBD2	TRBJ2-5	TGTGCCAGCAGCTTGGGTCCGGCGCGGGGGGTAAAGGAGACCCAGTACTTC	CASSLGPARGVKETQYF
TRBV28	.	TRBD2	TRBJ2-7	TGTGCCAGCAGACCCCCGGGACTAGCGAATCCTTGGGAGCAGTACTTC	CASRPPGLANPWEQYF
TRBV7-9	.	.	TRBJ1-1	TGTGCCAGCAGCAAACAGGGTGGCCGCGTAAATGAAGCTTTCTTT	CASSKQGGRVNEAFF
TRBV24-1	.	TRBD2	TRBJ2-1	TGTGCCACCAGTGAAGCTCTAGCGGGAGGCGGTGAGCAGTTCTTC	CATSEALAGGGEQFF
TRBV10-1	.	.	TRBJ1-1	TGCGCCAGCAGCCCGGGACTGAGGGCTGAAGCTTTCTTT	CASSPGLRAEAFF
TRBV3-1/TRBV3-2	.	.	TRBJ1-4	TGTGCCAGCAGCTCGCCGCGTTCGGGGGGAAGTGAAAAACTGTTTTTT	CASSSPRSGGSEKLFF
TRBV30	.	.	TRBJ1-6	TGTGCCTGGAAGGGGGAAGGGGAATCTTCACCCCTCCACTTT	CAWKGEGESSPLHF
TRBV2	.	TRBD2	TRBJ2-1	TGTGCCAGCAGTCTCACGACTAGCGGGAGAGGGGAGCAGTTCTTC	CASSLTTSGRGEQFF
TRBV9	.	.	TRBJ1-3	TGTGCCAGCAGCCCCAGGGCGGACGTCTCTGGAAACACCATATATTTT	CASSPRADVSGNTIYF
TRBV5-4	.	TRBD2	TRBJ2-3	TGTGCCAGCAGCTTGGAGCTAGCGGGAACCCCCGGAGATACGCAGTATTTT	CASSLELAGTPGDTQYF
TRBV19	.	TRBD1	TRBJ1-1	TGTGCCAGCCGGGACAGGGGGAACACTGAAGCTTTCTTT	CASRDRGNTEAFF
TRBV18	.	.	TRBJ2-7	TGTGCCAGCTCCCCCGCGGGGTTAATCTACGAGCAGTACTTC	CASSPAGLIYEQYF
TRBV7-3	.	.	TRBJ2-5	TGTGCCAGCTCGGACAGTGGGACGGAGACCCAGTACTTC	CASSDSGTETQYF
TRBV12-3/TRBV12-4	few	.	TRBJ2-7	TGTGCCAGCAGTCGATCGGGGTACGAGCAGTACTTC	CASSRSGYEQYF
TRBV2	.	.	TRBJ2-5	TGTGCCAGCAGGAGAGGGATTCAAGAGACCCAGTACTTC	CASRRGIQETQYF